This passage covers 19 T cell receptor beta chains from one sample sequenced in a study of Ad26.COV2.S vaccination and SARS-CoV-2 variants. Sample treatment: over 15 received Ad26.COV2.S at low or high dose, single or two shots; a few received placebo; per-sample allocation not given. Sampling occurred on day 63 after the first vaccine or placebo injection. Clones were read by immunoSEQ multiplex PCR, and TCRdb kept only the in-frame ones, dropping some. The sample records hundreds of thousands of clones, around 92% being singletons. This specimen was peripheral blood, taken in a trial of Ad26.COV2.S vaccine versus placebo. All receptors derive from a person between 18 and 60 years old who received the Ad26.COV2.S COVID-19 vaccine or a placebo.

J is TRBJ2-5 and V is TRBV30; no firm D call. The CDR3 runs 11 residues. The ends were cut back, 8 bases at V and 1 base at J, with 8 bases in the middle. The V gene's germline CDR1 is GTSNPN and CDR2 SVGIG (reference sequence). This CDR3 reads CARSLQETQYF. CDR3 DNA: TGTGCCCGATCACTCCAAGAGACCCAGTACTTC. Filled out from reference TRBV30 and TRBJ2-5, the complete variable domain reads SQTIHQWPATLVQPVGSPLSLECTVEGTSNPNLYWYRQAAGRGLQLLFYSVGIGQISSEVPQNLSASRPQDRQFILSSKKLLLSDSGFYLCARSLQETQYFGPGTRLLVL.

In this sample, this clone turned up a few times. The genes are TRBV10-1 and TRBJ2-2; a weak D match, TRBD1 (6 bases). The CDR3 totals 12 residues. Germline lookup yields CDR1 WNHNN and CDR2 SYGVQD (reference sequence). V lost 8 bases, J lost 7 bases, and 11 bases lay in between. CDR3 nucleotides: TGCGCCAGCGGCCAGGGGCACGGGGAGCTGTTTTTT. Residues: CASGQGHGELFF.

This clone has only a few counts. V gene TRBV7-2 combines with J gene TRBJ1-1; the D is unclear. This CDR3 is 14 amino acids long. V was trimmed by 4 bases and J by 1 base, leaving 10 bases between them. The V gene's germline CDR1 is SGHTA and CDR2 FQGNSA. The chain's CDR3 is CASSYSRQNTEAFF. The CDR3 DNA is TGTGCCAGCAGCTATTCACGGCAGAACACTGAAGCTTTCTTT.

The J gene is TRBJ1-5, the V gene TRBV7-9; 7 bases agree with TRBD1. Germline V lookup: CDR1 SEHNR, CDR2 FQNEAQ (reference sequence). The CDR3 length is 14 residues. Trimming at V came to 5 bases and at J to 4 bases, leaving 5 bases not matched to a gene. The CDR3 DNA follows: TGTGCCAGCAGCCTGGGACAGTTGAATCAGCCCCAGCATTTT. It translates to CASSLGQLNQPQHF.

This chain links TRBV5-1 with TRBJ2-7, with D possibly TRBD1 on 7 matching bases. V was shortened by 2 bases and J by 5 bases, with 11 bases between the two germline ends. The germline CDR1 and CDR2 sequences are SGHRS and YFSETQ. The CDR3 covers 13 residues. The CDR3 reads CASSLTGEDEQYF. For the CDR3, the DNA is TGCGCCAGCAGCTTAACAGGGGAGGACGAGCAGTACTTC. Filled out from reference TRBV5-1 and TRBJ2-7, the complete variable domain reads KAGVTQTPRYLIKTRGQQVTLSCSPISGHRSVSWYQQTPGQGLQFLFEYFSETQRNKGNFPGRFSGRQFSNSRSEMNVSTLELGDSALYLCASSLTGEDEQYFGPGTRLTVT.

This sequence joins TRBV4-2 and TRBJ2-3; no firm D call. Germline CDR1 reads LGHNA; CDR2 reads YNFKEQ. V lost 0 bases, J lost 0 bases, and 13 bases lay in between. There are 17 residues in the CDR3. The CDR3 is CASSQEGRTSSTDTQYF. The CDR3 DNA is TGTGCCAGCAGCCAAGAAGGCAGAACCTCTAGCACAGATACGCAGTATTTT.

V is TRBV27 and J is TRBJ1-5; TRBD1 agrees at 8 bases. The CDR3 covers 14 residues. Germline CDR1 is MNHEY and CDR2 is SMNVEV (reference sequence). V shed 6 bases, J shed 2 bases, and the junction held 3 bases outside the gene matches. Here the CDR3 reads CASRATGGNQPQHF. CDR3 sequence (DNA): TGTGCCAGCAGGGCGACAGGGGGCAATCAGCCCCAGCATTTT.

Comments on this clone: This sample includes further DNA sequences coding for the same CDR3. The chain carries TRBV5-5 and TRBJ2-7; D call uncertain. This CDR3 comprises 14 residues. Germline V lookup: CDR1 SGHKS, CDR2 YYEKEE (reference sequence). V was cut by 0 bases and J by 0 bases, with 7 bases left in between. CDR3 in DNA: TGTGCCAGCAGCTTGGGTAGGAGCTCCTACGAGCAGTACTTC. This translates into CASSLGRSSYEQYF.

This clone has just one count. The genes are TRBV10-3 and TRBJ2-1; the match to TRBD2 covers 13 bases. The CDR3 has 15 residues. With V trimmed by 10 bases and J by 3 bases, 6 bases remained unmatched. CDR1 is ENHRY and CDR2 is SYGVKD in the germline V gene. The CDR3 loop is CATRGTSGNYNEQFF. DNA of the CDR3: TGTGCCACCCGCGGGACTAGCGGGAACTACAATGAGCAGTTCTTC.

This clone was detected a few times. At the DNA level, this CDR3 is encoded by other sequences in the same sample as well. This chain uses TRBV18 with TRBJ1-1, with 8 bases fitting TRBD1. V shed 3 bases, J shed 2 bases, and the junction held 2 bases outside the gene matches. CDR1 is KGHSH and CDR2 is LQKENI in the germline V gene. The CDR3 has 14 residues. The CDR3 coding sequence is TGTGCCAGCTCACCGGGACAGGAAAACACTGAAGCTTTCTTT. This gives the protein CASSPGQENTEAFF.

The rearrangement joins TRBV30 to TRBJ2-2; 11 bases align to TRBD1. CDR1 is GTSNPN, CDR2 SVGIG, per germline (reference sequence). This CDR3 contains 15 residues. The J segment lost 7 bases and the V segment lost 6 bases, leaving 10 bases of the junction unmatched. This CDR3 reads CACLGWDRGSGELFF. In nucleotides, the CDR3 is TGTGCCTGCCTGGGGTGGGACAGGGGGAGCGGGGAGCTGTTTTTT.

As concerns this clone: Other nucleotide sequences in the sample specify the same CDR3. The rearrangement uses TRBV5-1 and TRBJ2-4; D unclear. Germline assignment: CDR1 SGHRS and CDR2 YFSETQ. The CDR3 contains 12 residues. V was pared by 0 bases and J by 6 bases, with 4 bases between. The CDR3 DNA is TGCGCCAGCAGCTTGGTAGGAAACATTCAGTACTTC. It translates to CASSLVGNIQYF. The full variable domain, completed using reference TRBV5-1 and TRBJ2-4, is KAGVTQTPRYLIKTRGQQVTLSCSPISGHRSVSWYQQTPGQGLQFLFEYFSETQRNKGNFPGRFSGRQFSNSRSEMNVSTLELGDSALYLCASSLVGNIQYFGAGTRLSVL.

The chain employs TRBV10-3 and TRBJ1-6; D remains ambiguous. The CDR3 is made up of 12 amino acids. The V and J ends lost 10 bases and 9 bases respectively, with 13 bases between them. The V gene's germline CDR1 is ENHRY and CDR2 SYGVKD. CDR3 sequence: CASSGGLSPLHF. The CDR3 DNA sequence: TGTGCCAGCTCGGGAGGGCTTTCACCCCTCCACTTT.

The J gene is TRBJ2-1, the V gene TRBV3-1 (or the pseudogene TRBV3-2), with 11 bases aligning to TRBD2. Losses at the gene ends were 4 bases for V and 7 bases for J; bases not matched to a gene: 9. This CDR3 spans 16 amino acids. Germline CDR1 is LGHDT and CDR2 is YNNKEL (reference sequence). CDR3 sequence: CASSPLAGGPENEQFF. In DNA form, the CDR3 reads TGTGCCAGCAGCCCTTTAGCGGGGGGGCCAGAAAATGAGCAGTTCTTC.

This clone showed up just once. Other DNA sequences within the sample encode an identical CDR3. V and J are TRBV7-8 and TRBJ1-1; D perhaps matches TRBD1 (5 bases). Germline CDR1 SGHVS, CDR2 FQNEAQ. The CDR3 length is 15 residues. Between the trimmed V and J ends, which lost 1 base and 2 bases, there was a span of 11 bases. This CDR3 reads CASSLVRTGNTEAFF. The CDR3 DNA follows: TGTGCCAGCAGCTTAGTGAGAACAGGTAACACTGAAGCTTTCTTT.

This clone was picked up many times. The V call is TRBV27, the J call TRBJ2-6, with D hard to call. Trimming took 3 bases from V and 2 from J, leaving 5 bases between them. Germline loops: CDR1 MNHEY, CDR2 SMNVEV (reference sequence). The CDR3 is 14 residues long. This chain's CDR3 is CASSLAAGANVLTF. DNA for the CDR3: TGTGCCAGCAGTTTGGCTGCTGGGGCCAACGTCCTGACTTTC.

The V call is TRBV5-5, the J call TRBJ2-6; no definite D call. This CDR3 is built from 15 residues. Germline V lookup: CDR1 SGHKS, CDR2 YYEKEE (reference sequence). Trimming shortened V by 5 bases and J by 1 base, and 10 bases separated the two germline ends. The CDR3, as DNA: TGTGCCAGCAGGACGGCTGGGTCTGGGGCCAACGTCCTGACTTTC. Protein product: CASRTAGSGANVLTF.

V usage is TRBV27 and J usage is TRBJ1-4; 8 bases are a match to TRBD1. Germline assignment: CDR1 MNHEY and CDR2 SMNVEV (reference sequence). Germline trimming cut 5 bases from V and 7 bases from J; bases unmatched to any gene: 6. This CDR3 is built from 14 residues. In DNA form, the CDR3 reads TGTGCCAGCAGTCATGGACAGGGTGGTGAAAAACTGTTTTTT. Amino acids: CASSHGQGGEKLFF.

The V call is TRBV18, the J call TRBJ2-4, with unresolved D. Trimming left V 0 bases short and J 8 bases short, with 11 bases between. The CDR3 totals 14 residues. The V gene's germline CDR1 is KGHSH and CDR2 LQKENI. The CDR3 sequence is CASSPPGSPDIQYF. The DNA of the CDR3 is TGTGCCAGCTCACCACCGGGCAGCCCGGACATTCAGTACTTC.